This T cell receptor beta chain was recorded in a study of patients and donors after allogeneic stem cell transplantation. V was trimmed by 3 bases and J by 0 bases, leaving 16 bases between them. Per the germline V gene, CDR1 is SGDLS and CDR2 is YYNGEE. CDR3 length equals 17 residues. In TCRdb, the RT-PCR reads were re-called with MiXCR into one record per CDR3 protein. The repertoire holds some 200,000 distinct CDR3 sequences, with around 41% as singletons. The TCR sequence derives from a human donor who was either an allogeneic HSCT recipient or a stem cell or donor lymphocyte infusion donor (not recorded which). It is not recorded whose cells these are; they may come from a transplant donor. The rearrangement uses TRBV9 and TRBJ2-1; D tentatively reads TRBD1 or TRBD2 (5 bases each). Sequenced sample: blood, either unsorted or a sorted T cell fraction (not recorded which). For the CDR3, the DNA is TGTGCCAGCAGCGCCACGGTAGGGACGAGCTCCTACAATGAGCAGTTCTTC. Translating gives CASSATVGTSSYNEQFF.